This T cell receptor (beta chain) was retrieved from a study of cytomegalovirus exposure and HLA in healthy donors. Amplification used 60 Vbeta primers and 13 Jbeta primers. The table came from immunoSEQ multiplex PCR; TCRdb's copy has only in-frame clones and leaves some out. The data show some 120,000 clones, 60% to 80% seen once. CDR1 is SGDLS, CDR2 YYNGEE, per germline. V was trimmed by 2 bases and J by 0 bases, leaving 7 bases between them. The CDR3 extends over 14 amino acids. Turning to this clone: Its antigen is not known.

Findings of the study overall: The authors confirmed in vitro that three CMV-associated chains were specific for CMV antigens. Reported findings show TCR beta sequences accurately forecast HLA-A and HLA-B alleles in most subjects. A link between a missense DCLRE1C variant and TCR beta V- and J-gene trimming emerged from a later analysis.

The J gene is TRBJ2-3, the V gene TRBV9, with a weak D call TRBD2 (5 bases). Sequencing input: PBMCs. The TCR comes from a human donor in good health. CDR3 residues: CASSVSVSTDTQYF. In nucleotides, the CDR3 is TGTGCCAGCAGCGTTAGCGTTAGCACAGATACGCAGTATTTT.